These 29 T cell receptor beta chains were sequenced from one sample in a study of T-cell reconstitution after alpha-beta-depleted transplantation in children. Unique molecular identifiers were incorporated during preparation of the TCRbeta library. MiXCR, applied by TCRdb to the PCR reads, yields one record per CDR3 protein. Here the sample spans about 100,000 distinct CDR3 sequences, around 7.8% being singletons. The sequencing used PBMCs, collected before TCRalphabeta/CD19-depleted stem cell transplant. The receptors stem from a boy aged 2 to 9 with acute lymphoblastic leukemia, due to receive a stem cell transplant.

In its sample, this clonotype was seen a few times. This sequence joins TRBV15 and TRBJ1-1; a possible D gene is TRBD1 (5 bases). The CDR3 totals 13 residues. The V end was cut by 7 bases, the J end by 6 bases, with 15 bases between. CDR1 is LNHNV and CDR2 is YYDKDF in the germline V gene (reference sequence). The CDR3 bases are TGTGCCACCACTGGGGGGGGGAGGGCTGAAGCTTTCTTT. This encodes CATTGGGRAEAFF.

This chain joins TRBV20-1 and TRBJ2-7, with 10 bases matching TRBD2. Trimming cost V 3 bases and J 0 bases; bases outside gene matches: 5. CDR1 is DFQATT and CDR2 is SNEGSKA in the germline V gene (reference sequence). This CDR3 is built from 15 residues. The CDR3 sequence is CSARRTSGVSYEQYF. CDR3 nucleotides: TGCAGTGCTAGGAGGACTAGCGGTGTCTCCTACGAGCAGTACTTC.

This clonotype appeared a few times. V gene TRBV20-1 combines with J gene TRBJ2-7, with TRBD2 identical over 8 bases. The V gene's germline CDR1 is DFQATT and CDR2 SNEGSKA (reference sequence). V was clipped by 0 bases and J by 0 bases; unmatched bases: 10. The CDR3 totals 17 residues. In nucleotides, the CDR3 is TGCAGTGCTAGAGATCCGGCGGGGGGCCCCTTCTCCTACGAGCAGTACTTC. The encoded protein is CSARDPAGGPFSYEQYF.

This clonotype was seen ten or more times. The chain is built from TRBV5-4 and TRBJ2-7, with TRBD2 matching 12 bases. The CDR3 loop spans 16 amino acids. Germline CDR1 SGHNT, CDR2 YYREEE (reference sequence). V was pared by 0 bases and J by 2 bases, with 3 bases of the junction left unmatched. The CDR3 is CASSLAASGGAYEQYF. DNA of the CDR3: TGTGCCAGCAGCTTGGCCGCTAGCGGGGGGGCCTACGAGCAGTACTTC.

The chain joins TRBV20-1 to TRBJ2-3; TRBD2 aligns across 8 bases. Per the germline V gene, CDR1 is DFQATT and CDR2 is SNEGSKA (reference sequence). CDR3 length equals 15 residues. Trimming took 5 bases from V and 6 from J; bases not matched to a gene: 13. The CDR3 reads CSAAYGGVPLDTQYF. For the CDR3, the DNA is TGCAGTGCTGCCTACGGGGGGGTTCCGTTGGATACGCAGTATTTT.

This clonotype was detected only a few times. The rearrangement joins TRBV20-1 to TRBJ2-1; 10 bases are a match to TRBD2. Germline V gene data show CDR1 as DFQATT and CDR2 as SNEGSKA (reference sequence). Trimming took 6 bases from V and 4 from J; bases not matched to a gene: 6. CDR3 length equals 14 residues. For the CDR3, the DNA is TGCAGTGCGTGGGAGCGGGGGGGGTACAATGAGCAGTTCTTC. Residues: CSAWERGGYNEQFF.

The rearrangement joins TRBV5-1 to TRBJ1-2; D is unresolved. Trimming removed 0 bases from V and 3 bases from J, with 9 bases in between. Germline-derived CDR1 and CDR2 are SGHRS and YFSETQ. This CDR3 contains 14 residues. CDR3 amino acids: CASSLEAQYYGYTF. The CDR3 DNA reads TGCGCCAGCAGCTTGGAGGCCCAGTACTATGGCTACACCTTC. The full variable domain, with the rest looked up from reference TRBV5-1 and TRBJ1-2, is KAGVTQTPRYLIKTRGQQVTLSCSPISGHRSVSWYQQTPGQGLQFLFEYFSETQRNKGNFPGRFSGRQFSNSRSEMNVSTLELGDSALYLCASSLEAQYYGYTFGSGTRLTVV.

This clonotype was recorded at least ten times. The V call is TRBV12-3 or TRBV12-4, the J call TRBJ2-3, with 8 bases fitting TRBD1. Trimming took 3 bases from V and 7 from J; bases not matched to a gene: 3. The CDR3 is 13 amino acids. The CDR3 protein is CASSLDRAYTQYF. The DNA for the CDR3 is TGTGCCAGCAGTTTGGACAGGGCGTATACGCAGTATTTT.

This clonotype was detected ten times or more. The chain couples TRBV10-3 to TRBJ2-2, with 8 bases lining up with TRBD2. The germline V gene encodes CDR1 ENHRY and CDR2 SYGVKD. The CDR3 has 13 residues. Germline trimming cut 5 bases from V and 5 bases from J; bases unmatched to any gene: 1. CDR3 region: CAISSGGTGELFF. The DNA of the CDR3 is TGTGCCATCAGTAGCGGGGGTACCGGGGAGCTGTTTTTT.

This clonotype was counted at least ten times. CDR3 protein: CASSHQQDSGNTIYF. As DNA, the CDR3 is TGTGCCAGCAGCCACCAACAGGACTCTGGAAACACCATATATTTT. This chain joins TRBV7-9 and TRBJ1-3; D may be TRBD1 (5 bases). The CDR3 has 15 residues. Germline CDR1 and CDR2: SEHNR and FQNEAQ (reference sequence). Trimming took 5 bases from V and 0 from J, leaving 11 bases between them.

This clonotype was counted many times. This rearrangement joins TRBV7-6 to TRBJ1-1; no clear D. Germline V gene data show CDR1 as SGHVS and CDR2 as FNYEAQ. This CDR3 contains 13 residues. V was cut by 0 bases and J by 9 bases, with 11 bases left in between. The CDR3 DNA is TGTGCCAGCAGCTTAGCCGAGGCAGGTAAAGCTTTCTTT. Translated, it gives CASSLAEAGKAFF.

Turning to this clonotype: A much larger clone differs from this one at a single base, so this may be a read error. V gene TRBV7-2 combines with J gene TRBJ1-1, with 9 bases identical to TRBD1. This CDR3 has 15 amino acids. Germline CDR1 reads SGHTA; CDR2 reads FQGNSA. DNA of the CDR3: TGTGCCAGCAGCCAGTCACAGGGGGCTCACACTGGAGCTTTCTTT. Its translation: CASSQSQGAHTGAFF.

This clonotype was picked up many times. The chain combines TRBV28 with TRBJ2-2; 11 nucleotides align to TRBD1. The CDR3 runs 16 residues. With 3 bases clipped from V and 5 bases from J, the junction kept 5 bases outside the gene matches. CDR1 and CDR2 from the germline V gene are MDHEN and SYDVKM. The CDR3 protein is CASSFRDRGRTGELFF. The CDR3 DNA is TGTGCCAGCAGTTTCCGGGACAGGGGGAGGACCGGGGAGCTGTTTTTT.

This CDR3 is CASSPSAGFSYNEQFF. CDR3 nucleotide sequence: TGTGCCAGCAGCCCCTCGGCGGGCTTCTCCTACAATGAGCAGTTCTTC. V usage is TRBV7-2 and J usage is TRBJ2-1, with D possibly being TRBD2 (5 bases). Trimming pared 5 bases from V and 0 bases from J, leaving 14 bases between. Per germline, CDR1 SGHTA and CDR2 FQGNSA. The CDR3 contains 16 residues.

J is TRBJ1-3 and V is TRBV12-3 or TRBV12-4; D is unresolved. Trimming stripped 8 bases from V and 4 bases from J, with 12 bases between. This CDR3 is built from 13 residues. CDR3: CASGRIRGNTIYF. For the CDR3, the DNA is TGTGCCAGCGGGAGGATAAGGGGAAACACCATATATTTT.

This clonotype was seen many times. This chain joins TRBV3-1 and TRBJ2-2; D remains ambiguous. With 0 bases removed from V and 6 bases from J, the gap between germline ends came to 5 bases. Germline CDR1 is LGHDT and CDR2 is YNNKEL (reference sequence). The CDR3 is made up of 13 amino acids. In DNA form, the CDR3 reads TGTGCCAGCAGCCAAGAATGGGCCGGGGAGCTGTTTTTT. This sequence encodes CASSQEWAGELFF.

The chain has TRBV4-1 and TRBJ2-1; 8 nucleotides align to TRBD2. The CDR3 has 16 amino acids. Germline V gene data show CDR1 as MGHRA and CDR2 as YSYEKL. After removal of 4 bases from V and 3 bases from J, the junction contained 8 bases not matched to a gene. Here the CDR3 DNA reads TGCGCCAGCAGCCCGTCGGGCGGGGGGCTCTACAATGAGCAGTTCTTC. This encodes CASSPSGGGLYNEQFF.

This clonotype was picked up a small number of times. The V and J genes are TRBV28 and TRBJ1-5; no reliable D call. Trimming took 3 bases from V and 5 from J, leaving 8 bases between them. Per the germline V gene, CDR1 is MDHEN and CDR2 is SYDVKM. The CDR3 consists of 13 residues. Written as DNA, the CDR3 is TGTGCCAGCAGTTTCGACACCTATCAGCCCCAGCATTTT. The encoded protein is CASSFDTYQPQHF. Filled out from reference TRBV28 and TRBJ1-5, the complete variable domain reads DVKVTQSSRYLVKRTGEKVFLECVQDMDHENMFWYRQDPGLGLRLIYFSYDVKMKEKGDIPEGYSVSREKKERFSLILESASTNQTSMYLCASSFDTYQPQHFGDGTRLSIL.

There are a few counts of this clonotype. The chain has TRBV7-2 and TRBJ1-3; TRBD1 aligns across 9 bases. Trimming removed 5 bases from V and 3 bases from J; junction bases left unmatched: 5. The CDR3 sequence is 15 residues long. CDR1 SGHTA and CDR2 FQGNSA come from the germline V gene. CDR3 in DNA: TGTGCCAGCAGCCGACAGGGGGGAGGTGGAAACACCATATATTTT. Protein sequence: CASSRQGGGGNTIYF.

In this sample, this clonotype turned up many times. The chain employs TRBV25-1 and TRBJ2-4; possibly TRBD1 or TRBD2 for D (5 bases each). This CDR3 has 17 residues. V gave up 4 bases and J gave up 5 bases, with 21 bases separating them. Per germline, CDR1 MGHDK and CDR2 SYGVNS. The CDR3 spells CASSGSPGTVNQNIQYF. In DNA, the CDR3 is TGTGCCAGCAGTGGGTCCCCCGGGACGGTGAACCAAAACATTCAGTACTTC.

By its share, this clonotype is medium-sized. The chain is built from TRBV11-2 and TRBJ2-4; D may be TRBD1 (5 bases). Germline values: CDR1 SGHAT, CDR2 FQNNGV. CDR3 length: 13 residues. V lost 5 bases, J lost 5 bases, and 10 bases lay in between. Written as DNA, the CDR3 is TGTGCCAGCAGCAGGACAAATCAAAACATTCAGTACTTC. Encoded protein: CASSRTNQNIQYF.

This clonotype showed up many times. This chain joins TRBV7-9 and TRBJ2-1, with 7 bases lining up with TRBD1. V lost 1 base and J lost 3; bases outside the gene matches: 6. Germline V lookup: CDR1 SEHNR, CDR2 FQNEAQ (reference sequence). This CDR3 has 16 amino acids. The CDR3 here is CASSLGTGGIYNEQFF. The CDR3 coding sequence is TGTGCCAGCAGCTTAGGGACAGGAGGAATCTACAATGAGCAGTTCTTC.

The sample holds a few counts of this clonotype. The J gene is TRBJ2-5, the V gene TRBV2; 10 bases map to TRBD2. Unmatched junction bases numbered 6, after V lost 1 base and J lost 4 bases. This CDR3 is built from 16 residues. CDR1 is SNHLY and CDR2 is FYNNEI in the germline V gene. The CDR3 loop reads CASSEGKRGGRETQYF. The CDR3 region has the DNA TGTGCCAGCAGTGAAGGAAAGCGGGGGGGCCGAGAGACCCAGTACTTC.

In its sample, this clonotype was seen many times. CDR3 in DNA: TGTGCCAGCAGTTACCGGGGCTGGGGGAACACCGGGGAGCTGTTTTTT. It encodes CASSYRGWGNTGELFF. This chain links TRBV12-3 or TRBV12-4 with TRBJ2-2, with D perhaps matching TRBD1 or TRBD2 (5 bases each). The V gene lost 4 bases and the J gene lost 1 base, with 13 bases spanning the gap. The CDR3 has 16 residues.

This chain joins TRBV10-2 and TRBJ2-3, with a possible D match to TRBD2 (5 bases). V was trimmed by 3 bases and J by 6 bases, leaving 7 bases between them. The CDR3 loop spans 12 amino acids. The germline CDR1 and CDR2 sequences are WSHSY and SAAADI. CDR3 loop: CASSDPGDTQYF. The CDR3 DNA follows: TGCGCCAGCAGTGATCCGGGGGATACGCAGTATTTT.

This clonotype occurred many times. The chain links TRBV7-9 to TRBJ1-1; TRBD1 agrees at 8 bases. Germline CDR1 is SEHNR and CDR2 is FQNEAQ (reference sequence). V was clipped by 6 bases and J by 5 bases; unmatched bases: 5. This CDR3 contains 13 residues. Here the CDR3 DNA reads TGTGCCAGCAGGCAGGGGGCGAGGACTGAAGCTTTCTTT. Its protein product is CASRQGARTEAFF.

About this clonotype: A read error is likely, as this CDR3 ends without the conserved phenylalanine or tryptophan. The chain has TRBV11-2 and TRBJ2-5; D is uncertain. The CDR3 covers 11 residues. Trimming cost V 5 bases and J 2 bases, with 3 bases left between them. From germline, CDR1 is SGHAT and CDR2 FQNNGV. CDR3 sequence: CASSPQETQYL. The CDR3 DNA follows: TGTGCCAGCAGCCCACAAGAGACCCAGTACTTA.

This clonotype showed up many times. The chain couples TRBV5-1 to TRBJ2-5; 7 nucleotides match TRBD1. CDR3 size: 11 residues. V was pared by 0 bases and J by 14 bases, with 4 bases of the junction left unmatched. Germline V lookup: CDR1 SGHRS, CDR2 YFSETQ. CDR3 protein: CASSLEGGLYF. The DNA for the CDR3 is TGCGCCAGCAGCTTGGAAGGGGGCCTCTACTTC.

This clonotype was seen many times. The chain combines TRBV6-1 with TRBJ2-3; the D gene is possibly TRBD1 (5 bases). From germline, CDR1 is MNHNS and CDR2 SASEGT. Deletions cut 5 bases from V and 2 bases from J, with 14 bases between. The CDR3 runs to 15 residues. CDR3 sequence: CASSPLGQDTDTQYF. CDR3 nucleotides: TGTGCCAGCAGTCCCCTGGGGCAGGACACAGATACGCAGTATTTT.